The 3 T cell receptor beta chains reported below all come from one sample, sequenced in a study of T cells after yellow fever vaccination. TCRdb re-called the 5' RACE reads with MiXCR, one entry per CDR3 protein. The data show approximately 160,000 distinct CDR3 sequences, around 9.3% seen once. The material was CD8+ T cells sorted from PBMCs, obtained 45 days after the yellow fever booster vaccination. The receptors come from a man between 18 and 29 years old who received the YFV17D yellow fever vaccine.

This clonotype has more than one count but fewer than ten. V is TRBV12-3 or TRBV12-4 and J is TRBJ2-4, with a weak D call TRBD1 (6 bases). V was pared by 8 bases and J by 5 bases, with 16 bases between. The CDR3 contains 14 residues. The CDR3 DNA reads TGTGCCAGCCGTCCTAACACAGGGCAAAACATTCAGTACTTC. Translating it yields CASRPNTGQNIQYF.

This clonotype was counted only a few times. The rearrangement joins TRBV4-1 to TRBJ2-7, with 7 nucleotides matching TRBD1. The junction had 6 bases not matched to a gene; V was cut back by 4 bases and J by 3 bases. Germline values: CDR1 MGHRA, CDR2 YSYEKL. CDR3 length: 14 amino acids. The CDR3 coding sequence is TGCGCCAGCAGCCGAGAGGGGGCCGTCTACGAGCAGTACTTC. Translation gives CASSREGAVYEQYF.

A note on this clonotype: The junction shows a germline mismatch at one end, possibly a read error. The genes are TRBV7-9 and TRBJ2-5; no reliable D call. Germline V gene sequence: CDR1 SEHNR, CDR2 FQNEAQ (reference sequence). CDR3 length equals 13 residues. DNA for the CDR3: TGTGCCAGCAGCTTAGCGCTACAAGAGACCCCGTACTTC. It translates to CASSLALQETPYF.